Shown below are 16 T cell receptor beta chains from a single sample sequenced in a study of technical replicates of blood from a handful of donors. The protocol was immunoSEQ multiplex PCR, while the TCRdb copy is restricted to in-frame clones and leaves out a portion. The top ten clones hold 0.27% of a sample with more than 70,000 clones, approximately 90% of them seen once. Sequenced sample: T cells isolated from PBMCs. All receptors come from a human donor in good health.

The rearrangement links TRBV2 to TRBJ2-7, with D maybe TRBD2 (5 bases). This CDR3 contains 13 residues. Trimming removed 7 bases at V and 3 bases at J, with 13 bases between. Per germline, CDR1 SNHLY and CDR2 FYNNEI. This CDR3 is CASTAGGFYEQYF. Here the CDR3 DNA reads TGTGCCAGCACAGCCGGCGGGTTCTACGAGCAGTACTTC.

The CDR3 bases are TGTGCCAGCAGCTACTTTTTGAATGAGCAGTTCTTC. It is translated as CASSYFLNEQFF. This chain links TRBV5-5 with TRBJ2-1; D is uncertain. The germline V gene has CDR1 SGHKS and CDR2 YYEKEE (reference sequence). V was shortened by 3 bases and J by 7 bases, with 8 bases between the two germline ends. This CDR3 has 12 residues.

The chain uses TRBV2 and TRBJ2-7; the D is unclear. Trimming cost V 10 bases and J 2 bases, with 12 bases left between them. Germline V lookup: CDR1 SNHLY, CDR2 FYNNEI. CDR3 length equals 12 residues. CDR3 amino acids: CATRRPAYEQYF. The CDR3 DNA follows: TGTGCCACCCGGCGGCCGGCCTACGAGCAGTACTTC.

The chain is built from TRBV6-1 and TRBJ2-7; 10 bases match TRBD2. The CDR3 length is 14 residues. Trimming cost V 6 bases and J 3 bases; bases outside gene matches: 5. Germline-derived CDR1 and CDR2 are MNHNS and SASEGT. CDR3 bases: TGTGCCAGCAGGCTAGCGGGAGAATACTACGAGCAGTACTTC. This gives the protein CASRLAGEYYEQYF.

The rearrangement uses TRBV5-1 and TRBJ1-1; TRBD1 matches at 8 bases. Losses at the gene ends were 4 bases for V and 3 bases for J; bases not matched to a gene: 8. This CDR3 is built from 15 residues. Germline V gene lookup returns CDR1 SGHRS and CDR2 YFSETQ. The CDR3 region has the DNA TGCGCCAGCAGCAAGAAGACAGGGGTTGACACTGAAGCTTTCTTT. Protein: CASSKKTGVDTEAFF.

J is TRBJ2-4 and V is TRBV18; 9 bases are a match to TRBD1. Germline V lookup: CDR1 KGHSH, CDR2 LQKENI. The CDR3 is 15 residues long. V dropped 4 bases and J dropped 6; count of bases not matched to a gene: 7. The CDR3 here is CASSHGQGMGNIQYF. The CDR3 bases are TGTGCCAGCTCACATGGACAGGGGATGGGAAACATTCAGTACTTC.

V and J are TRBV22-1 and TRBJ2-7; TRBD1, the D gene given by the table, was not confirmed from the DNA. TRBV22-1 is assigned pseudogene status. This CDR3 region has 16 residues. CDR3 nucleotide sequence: TGTCCTGGGAGCGCACGTCGCAGGGTAAAAAGGTACGAGCAGTACTTC. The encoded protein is CPGSARRRVKRYEQYF.

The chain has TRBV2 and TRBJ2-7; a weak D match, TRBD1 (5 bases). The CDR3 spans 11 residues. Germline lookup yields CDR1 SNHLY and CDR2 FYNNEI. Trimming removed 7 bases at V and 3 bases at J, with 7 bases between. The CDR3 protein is CASTDSYEQYF. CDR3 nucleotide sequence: TGTGCCAGCACCGACAGCTACGAGCAGTACTTC.

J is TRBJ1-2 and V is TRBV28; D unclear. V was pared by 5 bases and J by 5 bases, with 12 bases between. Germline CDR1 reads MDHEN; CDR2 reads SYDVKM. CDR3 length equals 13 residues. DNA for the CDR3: TGTGCCAGCAGTGTCACGGGGTATTATGGCTACACCTTC. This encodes CASSVTGYYGYTF.

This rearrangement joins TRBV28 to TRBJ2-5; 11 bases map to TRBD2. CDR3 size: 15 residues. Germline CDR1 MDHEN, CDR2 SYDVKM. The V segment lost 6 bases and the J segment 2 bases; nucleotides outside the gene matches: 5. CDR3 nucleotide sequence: TGTGCCAGCAGAAGGGGACTAGCGGATCAAGAGACCCAGTACTTC. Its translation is CASRRGLADQETQYF.

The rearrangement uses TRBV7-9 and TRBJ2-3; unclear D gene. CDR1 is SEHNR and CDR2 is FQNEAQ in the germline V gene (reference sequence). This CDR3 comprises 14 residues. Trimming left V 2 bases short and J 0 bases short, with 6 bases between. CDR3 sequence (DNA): TGTGCCAGCAGCTTATGGCCTAGCACAGATACGCAGTATTTT. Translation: CASSLWPSTDTQYF. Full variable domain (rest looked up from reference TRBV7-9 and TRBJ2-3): DTGVSQNPRHKITKRGQNVTFRCDPISEHNRLYWYRQTLGQGPEFLTYFQNEAQLEKSRLLSDRFSAERPKGSFSTLEIQRTEQGDSAMYLCASSLWPSTDTQYFGPGTRLTVL.

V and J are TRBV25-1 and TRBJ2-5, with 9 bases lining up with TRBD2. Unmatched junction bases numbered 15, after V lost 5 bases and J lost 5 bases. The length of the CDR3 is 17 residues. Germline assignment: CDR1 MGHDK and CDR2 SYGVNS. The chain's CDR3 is CASSPRFGAGGEETQYF. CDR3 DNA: TGTGCCAGCAGTCCTCGGTTCGGAGCGGGGGGAGAGGAGACCCAGTACTTC. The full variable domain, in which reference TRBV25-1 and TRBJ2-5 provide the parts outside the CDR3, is EADIYQTPRYLVIGTGKKITLECSQTMGHDKMYWYQQDPGMELHLIHYSYGVNSTEKGDLSSESTVSRIRTEHFPLTLESARPSHTSQYLCASSPRFGAGGEETQYFGPGTRLLVL.

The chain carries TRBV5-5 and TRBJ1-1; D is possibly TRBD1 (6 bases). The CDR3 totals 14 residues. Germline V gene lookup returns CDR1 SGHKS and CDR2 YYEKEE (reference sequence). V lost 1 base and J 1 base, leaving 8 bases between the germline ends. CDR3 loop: CASSLLGQNTEAFF. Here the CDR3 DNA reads TGTGCCAGCAGCTTGTTGGGACAGAACACTGAAGCTTTCTTT.

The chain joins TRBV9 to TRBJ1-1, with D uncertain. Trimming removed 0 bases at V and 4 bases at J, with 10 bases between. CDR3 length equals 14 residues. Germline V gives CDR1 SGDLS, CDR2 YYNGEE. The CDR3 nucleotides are TGTGCCAGCAGCGTAGTAGTCGGGAGCACTGAAGCTTTCTTT. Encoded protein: CASSVVVGSTEAFF.

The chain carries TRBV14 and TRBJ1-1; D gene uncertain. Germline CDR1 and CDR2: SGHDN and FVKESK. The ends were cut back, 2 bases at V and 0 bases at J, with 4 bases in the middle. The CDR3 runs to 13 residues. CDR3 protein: CASSQLLNTEAFF. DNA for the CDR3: TGTGCCAGCAGCCAATTATTGAACACTGAAGCTTTCTTT.

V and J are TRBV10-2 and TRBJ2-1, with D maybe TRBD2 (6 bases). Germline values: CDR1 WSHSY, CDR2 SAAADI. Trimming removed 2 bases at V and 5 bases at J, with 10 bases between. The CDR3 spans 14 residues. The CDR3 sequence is CASSEMGLDNEQFF. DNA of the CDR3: TGCGCCAGCAGTGAGATGGGACTTGACAATGAGCAGTTCTTC.